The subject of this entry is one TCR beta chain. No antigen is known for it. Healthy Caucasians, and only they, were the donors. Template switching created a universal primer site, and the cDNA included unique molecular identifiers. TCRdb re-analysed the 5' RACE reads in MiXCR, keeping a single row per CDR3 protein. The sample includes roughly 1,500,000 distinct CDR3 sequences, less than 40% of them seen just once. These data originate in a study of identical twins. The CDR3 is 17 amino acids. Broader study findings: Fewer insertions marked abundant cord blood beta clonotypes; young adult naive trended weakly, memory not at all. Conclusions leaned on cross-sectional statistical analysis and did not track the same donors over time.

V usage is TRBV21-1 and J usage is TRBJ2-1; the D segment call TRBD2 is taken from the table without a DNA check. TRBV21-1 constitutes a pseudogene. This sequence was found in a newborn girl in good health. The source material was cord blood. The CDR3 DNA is TGTGCCAGCAGCAAAGCCGGGACTCTCTACTCCTACAATGAGCAGTTCTTC. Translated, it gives CASSKAGTLYSYNEQFF.